Listed below are T cell receptor beta chains from one sample, sequenced in a study of CD8+CD57+ T cells in acquired aplastic anemia. One entry per CDR3 protein, called by TCRdb with MiXCR from the reads. The table lists 120,000 or so distinct CDR3 sequences, about 40% of them singletons. Sequencing was performed on sorted CD4+, CD8+, or CD8+CD57+ T cells (not recorded which) from PBMCs. Receptor source: a human donor with aplastic anemia. Both conserved end residues are part of each CDR3. The D gene is left open where the match is weak. Rows may omit the clone size; those that give it use once, few, many or a size class.

size: many; D: NA; J: TRBJ2-3; V: TRBV5-1; DNA: TGCGCCAGCAGCTTGGAAGGGACCCGACTCGGCACAGATACGCAGTATTTT; CDR3: CASSLEGTRLGTDTQYF
size: NA; D: NA; J: TRBJ2-7; V: TRBV6-1; DNA: TGTGCCAGCAGTGAAAGATCCCGCCCCGGGGGCTACGAGCAGTACTTC; CDR3: CASSERSRPGGYEQYF
size: NA; D: NA; J: TRBJ2-7; V: TRBV10-3; DNA: TGTGCCATCAGTGGGGACTGGGGTAGCGAGCAGTACTTC; CDR3: CAISGDWGSEQYF
size: few; D: TRBD1; J: TRBJ1-1; V: TRBV29-1; DNA: TGCAGCGTTCTTCTAGGAATGACAGGGCGGTTGAACACTGAAGCTTTCTTT; CDR3: CSVLLGMTGRLNTEAFF
size: few; D: NA; J: TRBJ2-6; V: TRBV15; DNA: TGTGCCACCAGCAGAGTTGGGACTGGGGCCAACGTCCTGACTTTC; CDR3: CATSRVGTGANVLTF
size: many; D: NA; J: TRBJ1-6; V: TRBV7-8; DNA: TGTGCCAGCAGGCTGACCGTGACCGTCAATTCACCCCTCCACTTT; CDR3: CASRLTVTVNSPLHF
size: once; D: NA; J: TRBJ2-1; V: TRBV11-1; DNA: TGTGCCAGCAGCTTAAAGATGAGAGGCGCCTCCAATGAGCAGTTCTTC; CDR3: CASSLKMRGASNEQFF
size: NA; D: TRBD2; J: TRBJ2-7; V: TRBV11-2; DNA: TGTGCCTGCAGCCCTTTAGGTAAGCGGGGTATGAGCGAGCAGTACTTC; CDR3: CACSPLGKRGMSEQYF
size: many; D: NA; J: TRBJ1-5; V: TRBV6-6; DNA: TGTGCCAGCAGTTACTCGAAGGCAGCCAATCAGCCCCAGCATTTT; CDR3: CASSYSKAANQPQHF
size: many; D: NA; J: TRBJ1-5; V: TRBV20-1; DNA: TGCAGTGCTAAATATCCCAATCAGCCCCAGCATTTT; CDR3: CSAKYPNQPQHF